The 26 T cell receptor beta chains given below trace back to one sample, sequenced in a study of OX40 agonist ivuxolimab in advanced cancers. The protocol was immunoSEQ multiplex PCR, while the TCRdb copy is restricted to in-frame clones and leaves out a portion. The sample includes over 35,000 clones, around 89% of them seen just once. This specimen consisted of CD4+ or CD8+ T cells sorted from blood, obtained in a trial of the OX40 agonist ivuxolimab. These receptors came from an adult with an advanced solid tumor such as melanoma, head and neck, liver or kidney cancer.

The rearrangement links TRBV27 to TRBJ1-3; 7 nucleotides align to TRBD1. Germline trimming cut 2 bases from V and 2 bases from J; bases unmatched to any gene: 0. This CDR3 has 14 amino acids. From germline, CDR1 is MNHEY and CDR2 SMNVEV (reference sequence). The CDR3 nucleotides read TGTGCCAGCAGTTTACAGGGGGCTGGAAACACCATATATTTT. Residues: CASSLQGAGNTIYF.

V usage is TRBV5-4 and J usage is TRBJ1-5, with TRBD1 as a possible D gene (5 bases). The V gene's germline CDR1 is SGHNT and CDR2 YYREEE (reference sequence). This CDR3 spans 15 amino acids. Trimming removed 6 bases from V and 1 base from J, with 14 bases in between. This CDR3 is CASTKGQGSNQPQHF. CDR3 sequence (DNA): TGTGCCAGCACCAAGGGGCAGGGCAGCAATCAGCCCCAGCATTTT.

The chain combines TRBV6-1 with TRBJ2-4; TRBD1 aligns across 9 bases. J lost 8 bases, V lost 6 bases, and 2 bases had no gene match. This CDR3 is 12 amino acids long. Germline CDR1 is MNHNS and CDR2 is SASEGT. The CDR3: CASRGQGYIQYF. CDR3 in DNA: TGTGCCAGCAGGGGACAGGGATACATTCAGTACTTC.

The chain carries TRBV5-1 and TRBJ2-7; D uncertain. Germline loops: CDR1 SGHRS, CDR2 YFSETQ. V lost 0 bases to trimming and J lost 6 bases, with 16 bases between them. This CDR3 spans 15 amino acids. The CDR3, as DNA: TGCGCCAGCAGCTTGGTGGGTCCACCACATAGCGAGCAGTACTTC. Protein product: CASSLVGPPHSEQYF.

The chain joins TRBV5-6 to TRBJ1-4, with D possibly matching TRBD1 (6 bases). CDR1 is SGHDT and CDR2 is YYEEEE in the germline V gene. This CDR3 contains 16 residues. V lost 0 bases to trimming and J lost 8 bases, with 17 bases between them. The CDR3 region has the DNA TGTGCCAGCAGCTTGGGCACAGGGATGGGGACAGAAAAACTGTTTTTT. As protein: CASSLGTGMGTEKLFF.

The table lists this clone with a few counts. The missing conserved phenylalanine or tryptophan at the end of this CDR3 makes a read error likely. The V gene is TRBV10-1, the J gene TRBJ1-6, with D unclear. CDR1 and CDR2 from the germline V gene are WNHNN and SYGVQD (reference sequence). The CDR3 covers 16 residues. The germline V and J ends were trimmed by 6 bases and 0 bases, with 12 bases remaining between them. The CDR3, as DNA: TGCGCCAGCAGAGCGACGGTCAGCTCCTATAATTCACCCCTCCACCTT. Protein sequence: CASRATVSSYNSPLHL.

The rearrangement uses TRBV7-8 and TRBJ2-3; D gene uncertain. Germline values: CDR1 SGHVS, CDR2 FQNEAQ. The V end was cut by 7 bases, the J end by 8 bases, with 10 bases between. The CDR3 has 11 residues. CDR3: CASNPIGTQYF. DNA for the CDR3: TGTGCCAGCAACCCTATCGGTACGCAGTATTTT.

This clone came up a few times. The CDR3 sequence: CASSRGGQLYGYTF. CDR3 bases: TGTGCCAGCAGCAGGGGAGGACAGCTCTATGGCTACACCTTC. The chain carries TRBV5-4 and TRBJ1-2; maybe TRBD1 (6 bases). CDR1 and CDR2 from the germline V gene are SGHNT and YYREEE (reference sequence). The V and J ends lost 4 bases and 4 bases respectively, with 14 bases between them. The CDR3 sequence is 14 residues long.

The chain uses TRBV5-1 and TRBJ2-1; D not certain. This CDR3 region has 13 residues. Germline loops: CDR1 SGHRS, CDR2 YFSETQ. V was clipped by 4 bases and J by 9 bases, with 14 bases between them. The CDR3 spells CASSIWTTGEQFF. DNA for the CDR3: TGCGCCAGCAGCATTTGGACCACTGGTGAGCAGTTCTTC. The variable domain in full, completed from reference TRBV5-1 and TRBJ2-1, reads KAGVTQTPRYLIKTRGQQVTLSCSPISGHRSVSWYQQTPGQGLQFLFEYFSETQRNKGNFPGRFSGRQFSNSRSEMNVSTLELGDSALYLCASSIWTTGEQFFGPGTRLTVL.

The V and J genes are TRBV27 and TRBJ2-1; the match to TRBD2 covers 9 bases. The CDR3 runs 13 residues. CDR1 is MNHEY and CDR2 is SMNVEV in the germline V gene (reference sequence). Trimming removed 6 bases from V and 6 bases from J; junction bases left unmatched: 3. As DNA, the CDR3 is TGTGCCAGCAGGCGGGGGGGGGCCAATGAGCAGTTCTTC. It yields the protein CASRRGGANEQFF.

The J gene is TRBJ1-6, the V gene TRBV5-5; D ambiguous. Germline V gene lookup returns CDR1 SGHKS and CDR2 YYEKEE (reference sequence). V was cut by 0 bases and J by 3 bases, with 13 bases left in between. This CDR3 has 17 residues. This chain's CDR3 is CASSLAFRRNYNSPLHF. The CDR3 nucleotides are TGTGCCAGCAGCTTGGCCTTTAGGCGGAACTATAATTCACCCCTCCACTTT.

V and J are TRBV6-1 and TRBJ2-1; 8 bases agree with TRBD2. Germline assignment: CDR1 MNHNS and CDR2 SASEGT. V shed 5 bases, J shed 2 bases, and the junction held 5 bases outside the gene matches. The CDR3 covers 15 residues. The CDR3 is CASSRGGGTYNEQFF. The CDR3 bases are TGTGCCAGCAGTCGTGGCGGGGGGACCTACAATGAGCAGTTCTTC.

The chain couples TRBV6-5 to TRBJ1-6; D not certain. The germline V gene has CDR1 MNHEY and CDR2 SVGAGI. V lost 0 bases, J lost 8 bases, and 11 bases lay in between. The CDR3 has 15 amino acids. CDR3: CASSYSGVLDSPLHF. The CDR3 DNA reads as TGTGCCAGCAGTTACTCTGGGGTTCTGGATTCACCCCTCCACTTT.

The chain is built from TRBV2 and TRBJ1-5; D unresolved. Trimming left V 1 base short and J 9 bases short, with 7 bases between. Germline CDR1 reads SNHLY; CDR2 reads FYNNEI. The CDR3 length is 12 residues. The CDR3 region is CASSEDWGPQHF. The CDR3 DNA reads TGTGCCAGCAGTGAAGATTGGGGGCCCCAGCATTTT.

This clone is a singleton in its sample. The J gene is TRBJ2-5, the V gene TRBV6-5; the D gene is possibly TRBD2 (5 bases). Trimming removed 8 bases from V and 5 bases from J, with 18 bases in between. The CDR3 is 14 residues long. Germline V lookup: CDR1 MNHEY, CDR2 SVGAGI. The CDR3 sequence is CASRAGWAMETQYF. CDR3 DNA: TGTGCCAGCCGCGCGGGCTGGGCCATGGAGACCCAGTACTTC.

The chain recombines TRBV9 with TRBJ1-4; TRBD1 agrees at 8 bases. The germline V gene encodes CDR1 SGDLS and CDR2 YYNGEE. The CDR3 runs to 15 residues. The J segment lost 6 bases and the V segment lost 4 bases, leaving 8 bases of the junction unmatched. This CDR3 is CASSTSGGLDEKLFF. The CDR3, as DNA: TGTGCCAGCAGCACCTCAGGGGGCCTGGATGAAAAACTGTTTTTT.

The rearrangement joins TRBV5-5 to TRBJ2-7; D is ambiguous. V was pared by 4 bases and J by 3 bases, with 17 bases between. Germline V gives CDR1 SGHKS, CDR2 YYEKEE (reference sequence). This CDR3 has 15 residues. CDR3 coding DNA: TGTGCCAGCAGCATAACGGACGGAAGTAACTACGAGCAGTACTTC. This sequence encodes CASSITDGSNYEQYF.

The chain has TRBV2 and TRBJ2-7, with 11 nucleotides matching TRBD1. Unmatched junction bases numbered 8, after V lost 6 bases and J lost 7 bases. The V gene's germline CDR1 is SNHLY and CDR2 FYNNEI. The CDR3 has 14 amino acids. The CDR3 DNA reads TGTGCCAGCAGCCCCGGGACAGGGGGTGAGGAGCAGTACTTC. Protein sequence: CASSPGTGGEEQYF. Complete variable domain (other parts from reference TRBV2 and TRBJ2-7): EPEVTQTPSHQVTQMGQEVILRCVPISNHLYFYWYRQILGQKVEFLVSFYNNEISEKSEIFDDQFSVERPDGSNFTLKIRSTKLEDSAMYFCASSPGTGGEEQYFGPGTRLTVT.

This clone is medium-sized. The conserved closing phenylalanine or tryptophan is absent in this CDR3, likely reflecting a read error. The chain employs TRBV2 and TRBJ1-6, with TRBD1 as a possible D gene (5 bases). Germline V gene data show CDR1 as SNHLY and CDR2 as FYNNEI. Between the trimmed V and J ends, which lost 3 bases and 3 bases, there was a span of 12 bases. This CDR3 is 16 amino acids long. In DNA, the CDR3 is TGTGCCAGCAGTGAGGGGGGGATCGGCTATAATTCACCCCTCCACCTT. Encoded protein: CASSEGGIGYNSPLHL.

V usage is TRBV5-1 and J usage is TRBJ2-1; possibly TRBD2 for D (6 bases). Germline CDR1 and CDR2: SGHRS and YFSETQ. The CDR3 has 13 residues. Trimming took off 3 bases at V and 8 bases at J, with 12 bases between the two ends. The CDR3 DNA sequence: TGCGCCAGCAGCTCCCTTGGGGGGTATGAGCAGTTCTTC. This translates into CASSSLGGYEQFF.

The chain links TRBV10-2 to TRBJ2-5, with TRBD1 as a possible D gene (5 bases). Trimming pared 6 bases from V and 4 bases from J, leaving 12 bases between. The CDR3 is 13 amino acids. CDR1 is WSHSY and CDR2 is SAAADI in the germline V gene. CDR3 in amino acids: CASSPVGPETQYF. DNA for the CDR3: TGCGCCAGCAGCCCTGTGGGGCCAGAGACCCAGTACTTC.

The chain has TRBV21-1 and TRBJ1-1; the table's TRBD1 call for D was not verified on the DNA. TRBV21-1 is a listed pseudogene. CDR3 size: 16 residues. The CDR3 loop reads CASSKIQTGMDTEAFF. In DNA form, the CDR3 reads TGTGCCAGCAGCAAAATTCAGACAGGGATGGACACTGAAGCTTTCTTT.

This clone showed up just once. The chain combines TRBV4-2 with TRBJ2-5, with D unclear. TRBJ2-7 explains the end of the DNA better; the J call may be wrong. Germline values: CDR1 LGHNA, CDR2 YNFKEQ. The CDR3 length is 13 residues. CDR3 amino acids: CASSQDRTYEQYF. Here the CDR3 DNA reads TGTGCCAGCAGCCAAGATAGGACCTACGAGCAGTACTTC.

The V call is TRBV6-5, the J call TRBJ2-7; 9 bases agree with TRBD1. Germline CDR1 and CDR2: MNHEY and SVGAGI. The CDR3 is made up of 14 amino acids. Losses at the gene ends were 6 bases for V and 7 bases for J; bases not matched to a gene: 10. The CDR3 reads CASRPGQGKLEQYF. In DNA form, the CDR3 reads TGTGCCAGCAGACCGGGACAGGGTAAATTGGAGCAGTACTTC.

The chain has TRBV28 and TRBJ2-3; D may match TRBD1 or TRBD2 (7 bases each). V was clipped by 5 bases and J by 5 bases, with 17 bases between them. This CDR3 comprises 15 residues. Germline V gene sequence: CDR1 MDHEN, CDR2 SYDVKM. CDR3 bases: TGTGCCAGCAGTAAAAGGGGGCGGGGGCAAGATACGCAGTATTTT. This translates into CASSKRGRGQDTQYF.

The V and J genes are TRBV19 and TRBJ1-4; D uncertain. V was pared by 7 bases and J by 8 bases, with 17 bases between. The CDR3 totals 14 residues. The germline V gene encodes CDR1 LNHDA and CDR2 SQIVND (reference sequence). The CDR3 region has the DNA TGTGCCAGTAACCCGAAGGGCGCGGGGGAAAAACTGTTTTTT. Its protein is CASNPKGAGEKLFF.